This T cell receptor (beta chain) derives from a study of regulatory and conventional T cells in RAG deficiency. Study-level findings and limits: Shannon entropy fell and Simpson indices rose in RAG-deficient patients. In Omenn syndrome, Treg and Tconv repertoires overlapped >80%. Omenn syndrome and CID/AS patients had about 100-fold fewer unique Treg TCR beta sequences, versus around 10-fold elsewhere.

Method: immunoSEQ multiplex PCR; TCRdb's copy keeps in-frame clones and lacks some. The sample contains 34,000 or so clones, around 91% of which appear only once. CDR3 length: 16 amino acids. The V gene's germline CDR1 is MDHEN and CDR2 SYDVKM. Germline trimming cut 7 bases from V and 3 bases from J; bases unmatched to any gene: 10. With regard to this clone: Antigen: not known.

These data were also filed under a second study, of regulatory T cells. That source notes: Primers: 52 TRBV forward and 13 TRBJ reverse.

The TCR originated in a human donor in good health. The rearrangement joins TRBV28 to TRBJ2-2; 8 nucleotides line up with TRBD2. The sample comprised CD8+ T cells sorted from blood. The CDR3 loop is CASTSWTSRDTGELFF. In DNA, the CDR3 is TGTGCCAGCACCTCCTGGACTAGCCGTGACACCGGGGAGCTGTTTTTT.